This T cell receptor (beta chain) emerged from a study of T and B cells in COVID-19 patients. Study context: Most recovered patients had mild to moderate COVID-19 treated as outpatients. At median age 34 years, recovered patients were younger than active-infection patients at just over 65.

From blood, roughly 220-550 ng of genomic DNA served as TRB template. The germline V gene encodes CDR1 GTSNPN and CDR2 SVGIG (reference sequence). Trimming stripped 2 bases from V and 4 bases from J, with 12 bases between. The CDR3 consists of 13 residues. Comment on this clonotype: The antigen remains unidentified.

Study findings and constraints: Patients with COVID-19 reportedly showed strongly skewed T cell receptor beta variable and joining gene usage.

BIOMED2 TRB-A/B primer pools were used in multiplex TRB PCR. Each CDR3 protein is one row after TCRdb ran MiXCR on the multiplex PCR reads. The table has over 8,000 distinct CDR3 sequences, 30% to 45% seen once. The clonotype originates from a human donor with active COVID-19. The sample was blood. This chain connects TRBV30 to TRBJ2-7; the D is unclear. In nucleotides, the CDR3 is TGTGCCTGGAGTTTTGGCCTATCTTACGAGCAGTACTTC. Protein product: CAWSFGLSYEQYF.